Presented here are 21 T cell receptor beta chains from one specimen sequenced in a study of blood T cell repertoires in COVID-19. Data came from immunoSEQ multiplex PCR; TCRdb stores just in-frame clones and leaves some out. This sample has some 78,000 clones, with approximately 89% found just once. Source material: peripheral blood. The receptor source for this set is a man aged 65-85 years with active or convalescent COVID-19.

The V call is TRBV4-2, the J call TRBJ1-5, with 8 bases that match TRBD1. V shed 3 bases, J shed 6 bases, and the junction held 10 bases outside the gene matches. From germline, CDR1 is LGHNA and CDR2 YNFKEQ. CDR3 size: 16 residues. DNA for the CDR3: TGTGCCAGCAGCCAGGAAGACAGGGGTGTGACTCAGCCCCAGCATTTT. Its translation: CASSQEDRGVTQPQHF.

The chain carries TRBV19 and TRBJ2-3, with 8 bases matching TRBD1. This CDR3 comprises 15 residues. Per the germline V gene, CDR1 is LNHDA and CDR2 is SQIVND (reference sequence). The J segment lost 5 bases and the V segment lost 6 bases, leaving 10 bases of the junction unmatched. CDR3 region: CASSPDRGLGDTQYF. The CDR3 coding sequence is TGTGCCAGTAGCCCAGACAGGGGTTTGGGAGATACGCAGTATTTT.

V and J are TRBV4-3 and TRBJ2-1; 10 bases match TRBD2. V lost 0 bases and J lost 8; bases outside the gene matches: 13. Germline V gene sequence: CDR1 LGHNA, CDR2 YSLEER. The CDR3 length is 18 residues. As DNA, the CDR3 is TGCGCCAGCAGCCAAGATCTTTTCGCTCTAGCGGGGGCGGATGAGCAGTTCTTC. The encoded protein is CASSQDLFALAGADEQFF.

V and J are TRBV10-3 and TRBJ2-7, with a tentative D call TRBD1 (7 bases). Germline CDR1 reads ENHRY; CDR2 reads SYGVKD. The CDR3 loop spans 16 amino acids. V lost 6 bases, J lost 6 bases, and 24 bases lay in between. CDR3 DNA sequence: TGTGCCATCAGCCCCGAGGATCGTTGGCAGGGGGGCGAGCAGTACTTC. Translating it yields CAISPEDRWQGGEQYF.

The chain is built from TRBV11-2 and TRBJ2-5; D gene ambiguous. The CDR3 runs to 14 residues. V was cut by 1 base and J by 2 bases, with 8 bases left in between. From germline, CDR1 is SGHAT and CDR2 FQNNGV. The CDR3 bases are TGTGCCAGCAGCTTAGCAGTCCTTCAAGAGACCCAGTACTTC. Amino acids: CASSLAVLQETQYF. Drawing the rest from reference TRBV11-2 and TRBJ2-5, the complete variable domain is EAGVAQSPRYKIIEKRQSVAFWCNPISGHATLYWYQQILGQGPKLLIQFQNNGVVDDSQLPKDRFSAERLKGVDSTLKIQPAKLEDSAVYLCASSLAVLQETQYFGPGTRLLVL.

This clone was seen only once. This chain uses TRBV7-2 with TRBJ1-2; D may be TRBD1 (5 bases). V lost 2 bases, J lost 6 bases, and 16 bases lay in between. This CDR3 comprises 15 residues. Germline assignment: CDR1 SGHTA and CDR2 FQGNSA. The CDR3 here is CASSLTTTVVHGYTF. The CDR3 DNA reads as TGTGCCAGCAGCTTAACGACGACAGTTGTTCATGGCTACACCTTC.

The chain employs TRBV5-4 and TRBJ1-1; 7 bases line up with TRBD1. Germline lookup yields CDR1 SGHNT and CDR2 YYREEE (reference sequence). The CDR3 is 14 amino acids. V dropped 4 bases and J dropped 1; count of bases not matched to a gene: 4. CDR3 sequence: CASSQGGTNTEAFF. The CDR3 coding sequence is TGTGCCAGCAGCCAGGGGGGTACGAACACTGAAGCTTTCTTT.

This chain joins TRBV5-1 and TRBJ1-2; 8 bases align to TRBD1. Trimming removed 4 bases from V and 12 bases from J; junction bases left unmatched: 11. The CDR3 sequence is 13 residues long. CDR1 SGHRS and CDR2 YFSETQ come from the germline V gene. Here the CDR3 reads CASSPGTGEANTF. The DNA of the CDR3 is TGCGCCAGCAGCCCGGGGACAGGAGAAGCGAACACCTTC.

This chain connects TRBV11-2 to TRBJ1-2; D gene uncertain. The CDR3 runs 15 residues. The germline V gene encodes CDR1 SGHAT and CDR2 FQNNGV. V shed 5 bases and J shed 3 bases, with 16 bases lying between them. DNA of the CDR3: TGTGCCAGCAGCGTCGGCCGGAGGGAGGACTATGGCTACACCTTC. Protein product: CASSVGRREDYGYTF.

V usage is TRBV9 and J usage is TRBJ2-1, with TRBD2 as a possible D gene (6 bases). CDR3 length equals 16 residues. Per the germline V gene, CDR1 is SGDLS and CDR2 is YYNGEE. With 3 bases removed from V and 0 bases from J, the gap between germline ends came to 13 bases. CDR3 sequence (DNA): TGTGCCAGCAGCGGTCGAACCGGGAGCTCCTACAATGAGCAGTTCTTC. Its translation: CASSGRTGSSYNEQFF.

The rearrangement joins TRBV5-1 to TRBJ2-2; 8 bases agree with TRBD2. CDR1 SGHRS and CDR2 YFSETQ come from the germline V gene. The V segment lost 2 bases and the J segment 5 bases; nucleotides outside the gene matches: 8. This CDR3 has 16 residues. This CDR3 is CASSLPFGGATGELFF. The CDR3 nucleotides read TGCGCCAGCAGCTTACCCTTCGGGGGGGCAACCGGGGAGCTGTTTTTT.

The chain has TRBV5-1 and TRBJ1-2, with D perhaps TRBD1 (6 bases). The CDR3 covers 14 residues. V was shortened by 4 bases and J by 8 bases, with 18 bases between the two germline ends. Germline lookup yields CDR1 SGHRS and CDR2 YFSETQ. CDR3 residues: CASSPQGIPEGYTF. The CDR3 DNA reads as TGCGCCAGCAGCCCGCAGGGGATACCAGAGGGCTACACCTTC.

This CDR3 reads CASSLASWGTHNEQFF. In nucleotides, the CDR3 is TGTGCCAGCAGCTTAGCGAGCTGGGGCACCCACAATGAGCAGTTCTTC. V is TRBV7-8 and J is TRBJ2-1; D possibly corresponds to TRBD1 (5 bases). Trimming left V 0 bases short and J 5 bases short, with 14 bases between. CDR3 length: 16 residues. Germline CDR1 reads SGHVS; CDR2 reads FQNEAQ.

The V gene is TRBV18, the J gene TRBJ2-2; the D gene is possibly TRBD1 (5 bases). Germline-derived CDR1 and CDR2 are KGHSH and LQKENI. CDR3 size: 15 residues. V was shortened by 2 bases and J by 1 base, with 8 bases between the two germline ends. CDR3 DNA: TGTGCCAGCTCACCATTTGACAGGAACACCGGGGAGCTGTTTTTT. Translating it yields CASSPFDRNTGELFF.

V gene TRBV4-1 combines with J gene TRBJ2-3, with 8 bases matching TRBD2. The CDR3 consists of 17 residues. CDR1 is MGHRA and CDR2 is YSYEKL in the germline V gene. Losses at the gene ends were 4 bases for V and 2 bases for J; bases not matched to a gene: 11. This CDR3 is CASSRPQGGGYTDTQYF. The CDR3 nucleotides are TGCGCCAGCAGCCGGCCACAGGGCGGGGGGTACACAGATACGCAGTATTTT.

The rearrangement uses TRBV24-1 and TRBJ2-2, with D unresolved. V gave up 0 bases and J gave up 6 bases, with 13 bases separating them. CDR1 is KGHDR, CDR2 SFDVKD, per germline. The CDR3 is made up of 16 amino acids. This CDR3 is CATSDLGKRHPGELFF. CDR3 nucleotides: TGTGCCACCAGTGATTTGGGAAAGAGGCATCCCGGGGAGCTGTTTTTT.

The genes are TRBV5-6 and TRBJ1-2, with D perhaps matching TRBD1 (6 bases). Trimming shortened V by 4 bases and J by 8 bases, and 18 bases separated the two germline ends. Germline CDR1 is SGHDT and CDR2 is YYEEEE. The CDR3 consists of 14 residues. Here the CDR3 reads CASSRVGGAKGYTF. CDR3 sequence (DNA): TGTGCCAGCAGCCGTGTAGGGGGGGCGAAAGGCTACACCTTC.

V usage is TRBV6-5 and J usage is TRBJ1-1, with a possible D match to TRBD1 (5 bases). The ends were cut back, 7 bases at V and 2 bases at J, with 17 bases in the middle. CDR1 and CDR2 from the germline V gene are MNHEY and SVGAGI. CDR3 length equals 15 residues. CDR3 amino acids: CASTGRWGINTEAFF. CDR3 sequence (DNA): TGTGCCAGCACCGGGAGGTGGGGGATCAACACTGAAGCTTTCTTT.

The gene calls are TRBV5-1 and TRBJ1-1; no reliable D call. CDR1 and CDR2 (germline): SGHRS, YFSETQ. Trimming pared 7 bases from V and 13 bases from J, leaving 26 bases between. This CDR3 spans 14 amino acids. CDR3 nucleotides: TGCGCCAGCGCCGCCGGAATATCCGGTACTGAGGTTTTCTTT. Protein sequence: CASAAGISGTEVFF.

V usage is TRBV19 and J usage is TRBJ1-6; TRBD1 aligns across 9 bases. J lost 5 bases, V lost 2 bases, and 7 bases had no gene match. The germline V gene has CDR1 LNHDA and CDR2 SQIVND (reference sequence). The CDR3 length is 17 residues. For the CDR3, the DNA is TGTGCCAGTAGTATAAGACCGGACAGGGGTAATAATTCACCCCTCCACTTT. The encoded protein is CASSIRPDRGNNSPLHF.

This sequence joins TRBV30 and TRBJ1-6; TRBD1 might be the D (5 bases). The V gene's germline CDR1 is GTSNPN and CDR2 SVGIG (reference sequence). The CDR3 extends over 15 amino acids. The V end was cut by 3 bases, the J end by 0 bases, with 9 bases between. CDR3 amino acids: CAWSQGRSYNSPLHF. The CDR3 DNA is TGTGCCTGGAGCCAGGGTCGCTCCTATAATTCACCCCTCCACTTT.